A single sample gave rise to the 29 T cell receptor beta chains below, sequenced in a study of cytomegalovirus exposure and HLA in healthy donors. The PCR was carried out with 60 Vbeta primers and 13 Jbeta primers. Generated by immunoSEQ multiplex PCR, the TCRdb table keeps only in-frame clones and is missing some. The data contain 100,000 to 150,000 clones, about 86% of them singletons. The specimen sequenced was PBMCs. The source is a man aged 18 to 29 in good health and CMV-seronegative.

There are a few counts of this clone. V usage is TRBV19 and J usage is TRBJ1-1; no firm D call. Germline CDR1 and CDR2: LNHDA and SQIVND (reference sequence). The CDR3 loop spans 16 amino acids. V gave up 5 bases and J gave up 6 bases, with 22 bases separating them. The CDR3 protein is CASSDRGGIRFAEAFF. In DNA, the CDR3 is TGTGCCAGTAGTGACCGCGGAGGGATTCGGTTTGCTGAAGCTTTCTTT.

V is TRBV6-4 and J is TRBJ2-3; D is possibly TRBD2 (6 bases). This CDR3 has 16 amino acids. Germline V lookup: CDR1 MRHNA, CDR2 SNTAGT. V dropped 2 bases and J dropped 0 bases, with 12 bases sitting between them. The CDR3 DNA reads TGTGCCAGCAGTGACGAGGCTGGGGGGAGCACAGATACGCAGTATTTT. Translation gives CASSDEAGGSTDTQYF.

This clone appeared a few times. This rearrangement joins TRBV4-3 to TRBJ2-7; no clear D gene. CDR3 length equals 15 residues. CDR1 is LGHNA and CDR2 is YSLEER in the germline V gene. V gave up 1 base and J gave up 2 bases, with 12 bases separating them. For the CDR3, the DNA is TGCGCCAGCAGCCAAGGAAGGAGTCCGGCCTACGAGCAGTACTTC. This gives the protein CASSQGRSPAYEQYF.

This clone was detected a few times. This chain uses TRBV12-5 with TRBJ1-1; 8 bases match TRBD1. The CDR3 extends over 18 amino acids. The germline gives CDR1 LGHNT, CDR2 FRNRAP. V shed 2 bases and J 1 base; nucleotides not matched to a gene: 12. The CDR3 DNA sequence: TGTGCTAGTGGTTTGATTATCGGGTGGACAGGGCCGAACACTGAAGCTTTCTTT. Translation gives CASGLIIGWTGPNTEAFF. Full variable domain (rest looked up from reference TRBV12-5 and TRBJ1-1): DARVTQTPRHKVTEMGQEVTMRCQPILGHNTVFWYRQTMMQGLELLAYFRNRAPLDDSGMPKDRFSAEMPDATLATLKIQPSEPRDSAVYFCASGLIIGWTGPNTEAFFGQGTRLTVV.

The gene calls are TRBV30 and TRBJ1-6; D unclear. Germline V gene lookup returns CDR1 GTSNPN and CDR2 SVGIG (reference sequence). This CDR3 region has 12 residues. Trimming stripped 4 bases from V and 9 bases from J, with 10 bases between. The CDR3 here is CAWTGLSSPLHF. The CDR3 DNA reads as TGTGCCTGGACTGGTTTGAGTTCACCCCTCCACTTT.

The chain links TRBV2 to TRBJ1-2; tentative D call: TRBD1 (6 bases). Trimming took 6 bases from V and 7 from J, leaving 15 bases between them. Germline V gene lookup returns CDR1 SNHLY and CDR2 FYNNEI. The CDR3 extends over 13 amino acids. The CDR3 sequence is CASSEDRASGYTF. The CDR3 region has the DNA TGTGCCAGCAGCGAGGACAGAGCAAGTGGCTACACCTTC.

The CDR3 spells CASSLGEGTTDTQYF. In DNA form, the CDR3 reads TGCGCCAGCAGCTTGGGGGAGGGAACAACAGATACGCAGTATTTT. V gene TRBV5-1 combines with J gene TRBJ2-3, with 7 nucleotides matching TRBD2. Losses at the gene ends were 0 bases for V and 3 bases for J; bases not matched to a gene: 4. There are 15 residues in the CDR3. Germline assignment: CDR1 SGHRS and CDR2 YFSETQ.

CDR3: CAWSVGQVEQYF. CDR3 DNA: TGTGCCTGGAGTGTGGGCCAGGTGGAGCAGTACTTC. This chain joins TRBV30 and TRBJ2-7; D gene unclear. The CDR3 is 12 residues long. V dropped 0 bases and J dropped 7 bases, with 10 bases sitting between them. Germline V CDR1 and CDR2: GTSNPN, SVGIG (reference sequence).

The CDR3 nucleotides are TGTGCCAGCAGTGAACGAGGGGGAATAGAGACCCAGTACTTC. Its protein is CASSERGGIETQYF. The rearrangement links TRBV6-1 to TRBJ2-5; possible D gene TRBD1, 6 bases. V lost 2 bases to trimming and J lost 4 bases, with 11 bases between them. Germline CDR1 and CDR2: MNHNS and SASEGT. The CDR3 sequence is 14 residues long.

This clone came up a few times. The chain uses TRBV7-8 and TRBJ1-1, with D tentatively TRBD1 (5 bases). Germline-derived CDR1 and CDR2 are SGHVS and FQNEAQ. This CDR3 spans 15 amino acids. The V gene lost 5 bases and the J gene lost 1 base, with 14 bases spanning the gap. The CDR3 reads CASSTRGQGNTEAFF. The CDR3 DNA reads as TGTGCCAGCAGCACCCGCGGCCAGGGGAACACTGAAGCTTTCTTT.

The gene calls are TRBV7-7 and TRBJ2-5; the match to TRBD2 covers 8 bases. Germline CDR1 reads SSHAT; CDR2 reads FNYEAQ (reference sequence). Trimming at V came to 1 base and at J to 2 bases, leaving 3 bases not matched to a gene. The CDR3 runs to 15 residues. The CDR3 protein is CASSLVAGGQETQYF. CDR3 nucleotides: TGTGCCAGCAGCTTAGTGGCGGGGGGTCAAGAGACCCAGTACTTC.

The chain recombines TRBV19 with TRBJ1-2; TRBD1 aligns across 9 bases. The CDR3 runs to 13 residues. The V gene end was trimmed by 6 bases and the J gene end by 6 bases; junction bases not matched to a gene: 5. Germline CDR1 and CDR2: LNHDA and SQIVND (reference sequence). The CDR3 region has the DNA TGTGCCAGTAGAGATACAGGGGGCGATGGCTACACCTTC. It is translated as CASRDTGGDGYTF.

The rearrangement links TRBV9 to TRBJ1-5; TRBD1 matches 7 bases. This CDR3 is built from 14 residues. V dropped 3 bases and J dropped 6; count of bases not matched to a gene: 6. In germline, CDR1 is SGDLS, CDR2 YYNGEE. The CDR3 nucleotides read TGTGCCAGCAGCGAGAGAGGGGGCTCTCAGCCCCAGCATTTT. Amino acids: CASSERGGSQPQHF.

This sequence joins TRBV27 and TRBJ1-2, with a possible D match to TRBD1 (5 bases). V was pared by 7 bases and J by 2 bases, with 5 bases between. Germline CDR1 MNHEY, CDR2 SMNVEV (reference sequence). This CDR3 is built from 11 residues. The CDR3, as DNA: TGTGCCAGCAAGGGGAACTATGGCTACACCTTC. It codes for CASKGNYGYTF.

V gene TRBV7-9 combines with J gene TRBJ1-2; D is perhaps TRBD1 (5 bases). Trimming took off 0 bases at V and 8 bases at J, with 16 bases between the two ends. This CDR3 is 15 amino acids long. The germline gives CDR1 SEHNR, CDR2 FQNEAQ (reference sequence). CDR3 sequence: CASSLAQGSVQGYTF. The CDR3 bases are TGTGCCAGCAGCTTAGCCCAGGGATCGGTTCAGGGCTACACCTTC.

CDR3 in amino acids: CATSSRRGNQPQHF. CDR3 coding DNA: TGTGCCACCAGCAGCCGGAGAGGCAATCAGCCCCAGCATTTT. This sequence joins TRBV15 and TRBJ1-5; D remains unclear. Trimming shortened V by 3 bases and J by 2 bases, and 8 bases separated the two germline ends. The germline V gene encodes CDR1 LNHNV and CDR2 YYDKDF (reference sequence). The CDR3 has 14 amino acids.

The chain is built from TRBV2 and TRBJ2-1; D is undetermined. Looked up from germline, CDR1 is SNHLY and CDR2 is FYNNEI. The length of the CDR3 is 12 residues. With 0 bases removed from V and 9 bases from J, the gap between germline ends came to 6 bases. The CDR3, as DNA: TGTGCCAGCAGTGAAGCGCTAGGTGAGCAGTTCTTC. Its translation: CASSEALGEQFF.

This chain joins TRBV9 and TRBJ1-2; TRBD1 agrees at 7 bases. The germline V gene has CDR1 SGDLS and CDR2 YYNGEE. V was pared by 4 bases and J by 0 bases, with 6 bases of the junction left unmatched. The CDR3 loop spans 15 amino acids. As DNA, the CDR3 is TGTGCCAGCAGCCCCGGGGACAGTCCTAACTATGGCTACACCTTC. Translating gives CASSPGDSPNYGYTF.

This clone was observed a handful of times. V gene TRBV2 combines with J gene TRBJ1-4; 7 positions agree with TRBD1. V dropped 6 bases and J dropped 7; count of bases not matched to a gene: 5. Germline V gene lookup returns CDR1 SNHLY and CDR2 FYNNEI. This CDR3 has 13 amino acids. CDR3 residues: CASSLGTVEKLFF. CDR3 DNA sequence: TGTGCCAGCAGCCTCGGGACAGTTGAAAAACTGTTTTTT.

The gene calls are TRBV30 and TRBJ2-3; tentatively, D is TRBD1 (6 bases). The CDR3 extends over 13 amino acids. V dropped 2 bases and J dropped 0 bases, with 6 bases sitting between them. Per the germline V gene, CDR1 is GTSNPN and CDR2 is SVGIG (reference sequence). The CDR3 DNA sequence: TGTGCCTGGAGTACAGGGAGCACAGATACGCAGTATTTT. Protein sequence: CAWSTGSTDTQYF.

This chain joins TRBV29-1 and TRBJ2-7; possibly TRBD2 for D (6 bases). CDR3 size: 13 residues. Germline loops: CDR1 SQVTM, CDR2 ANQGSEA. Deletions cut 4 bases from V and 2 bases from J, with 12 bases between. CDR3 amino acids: CSVVGGSAYEQYF. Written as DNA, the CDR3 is TGCAGCGTTGTGGGGGGTTCCGCCTACGAGCAGTACTTC.

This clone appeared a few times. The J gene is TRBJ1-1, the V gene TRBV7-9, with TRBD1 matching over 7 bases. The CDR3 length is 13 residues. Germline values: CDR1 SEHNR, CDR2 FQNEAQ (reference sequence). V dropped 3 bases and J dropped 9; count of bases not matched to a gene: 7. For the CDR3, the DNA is TGTGCCAGCAGCTTGGCAGGGGGTCAAAAAGCTTTCTTT. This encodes CASSLAGGQKAFF. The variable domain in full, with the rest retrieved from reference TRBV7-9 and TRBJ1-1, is DTGVSQNPRHKITKRGQNVTFRCDPISEHNRLYWYRQTLGQGPEFLTYFQNEAQLEKSRLLSDRFSAERPKGSFSTLEIQRTEQGDSAMYLCASSLAGGQKAFFGQGTRLTVV.

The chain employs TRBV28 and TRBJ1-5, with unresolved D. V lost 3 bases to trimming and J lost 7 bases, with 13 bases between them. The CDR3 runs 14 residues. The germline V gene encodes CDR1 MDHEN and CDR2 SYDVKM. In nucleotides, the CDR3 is TGTGCCAGCAGTTTCTTAGACAAAGTCCAGCCCCAGCATTTT. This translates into CASSFLDKVQPQHF.

The CDR3 here is CASSQDLRDSIEAFF. The DNA for the CDR3 is TGCGCCAGCAGCCAAGATTTGCGGGACAGTATTGAAGCTTTCTTT. This chain joins TRBV4-1 and TRBJ1-1, with 7 positions matching TRBD1. The CDR3 spans 15 residues. With V trimmed by 0 bases and J by 7 bases, 8 bases remained unmatched. CDR1 is MGHRA, CDR2 YSYEKL, per germline.

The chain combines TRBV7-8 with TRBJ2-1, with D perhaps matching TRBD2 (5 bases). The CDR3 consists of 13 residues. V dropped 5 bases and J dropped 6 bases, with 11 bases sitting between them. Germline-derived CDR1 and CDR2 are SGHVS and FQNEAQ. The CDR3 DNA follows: TGTGCCAGCAGCATCCGACTATCCAATGAGCAGTTCTTC. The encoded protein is CASSIRLSNEQFF.

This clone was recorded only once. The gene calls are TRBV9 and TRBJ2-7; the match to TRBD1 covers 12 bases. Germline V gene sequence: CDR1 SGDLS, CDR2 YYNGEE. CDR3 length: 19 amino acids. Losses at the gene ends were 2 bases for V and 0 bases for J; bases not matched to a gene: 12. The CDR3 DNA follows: TGTGCCAGCAGCGTGAGTCCGGGACAGGGGGCAACTAACTCCTACGAGCAGTACTTC. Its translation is CASSVSPGQGATNSYEQYF.

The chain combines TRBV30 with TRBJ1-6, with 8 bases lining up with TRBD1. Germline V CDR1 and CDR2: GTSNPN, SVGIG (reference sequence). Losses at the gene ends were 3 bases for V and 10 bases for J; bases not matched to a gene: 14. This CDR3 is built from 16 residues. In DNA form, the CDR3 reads TGTGCCTGGAGGAGGGGACAGGCATCAAGGGGGTCACCCCTCCACTTT. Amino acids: CAWRRGQASRGSPLHF.

CDR3 sequence (DNA): TGTGCCAGCAGCGGCTCCGGGACAGCTGGAAACACCATATATTTT. Its protein product is CASSGSGTAGNTIYF. J is TRBJ1-3 and V is TRBV5-4; TRBD1 matches at 7 bases. Germline CDR1 and CDR2: SGHNT and YYREEE (reference sequence). The V and J ends lost 4 bases and 2 bases, in that order; junction bases with no gene match: 6. The CDR3 extends over 15 amino acids.

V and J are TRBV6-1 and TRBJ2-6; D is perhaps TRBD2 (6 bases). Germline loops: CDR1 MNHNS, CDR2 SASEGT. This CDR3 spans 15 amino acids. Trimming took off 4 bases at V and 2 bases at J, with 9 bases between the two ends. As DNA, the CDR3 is TGTGCCAGCAGTGGTGGGGGGACTGGGGCCAACGTCCTGACTTTC. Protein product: CASSGGGTGANVLTF.